The rows below give T cell receptor beta chains drawn from one sample of a study of cytomegalovirus exposure and HLA in healthy donors. Clones were sequenced by immunoSEQ multiplex PCR, and TCRdb holds only the in-frame ones, with some missing. This table holds about 180,000 clones, 80% to 90% found once. The specimen was PBMCs. These receptors all stem from a girl aged 2 to 10 in good health and CMV-seropositive. Both conserved end residues are part of each CDR3. A D gene is named only where the DNA matches it firmly. Only part of the rows carry a size: once, few, many, or a class if the clone is expanded.

length	D	V	size	J	CDR3	DNA
14	-	TRBV4-1	-	TRBJ1-2	CASSQEDSYYGYTF	TGCGCCAGCAGCCAAGAGGACAGCTACTATGGCTACACCTTC
14	-	TRBV30	-	TRBJ2-3	CAWNQRGNTDTQYF	TGTGCCTGGAACCAAAGGGGGAACACAGATACGCAGTATTTT
11	-	TRBV11-2	-	TRBJ1-1	CASSKGGRAFF	TGTGCCAGCTCGAAGGGGGGGCGAGCTTTCTTT
17	TRBD2	TRBV5-1	-	TRBJ2-7	CASSLGGWRESSYEQYF	TGCGCCAGCAGCTTGGGGGGTTGGCGGGAGAGTTCCTACGAGCAGTACTTC
15	-	TRBV27	once	TRBJ1-2	CASRRVGEGFDRYTF	TGTGCCAGCAGACGGGTCGGGGAGGGCTTCGATCGCTACACCTTC
15	TRBD1	TRBV4-1	-	TRBJ1-1	CASSQEQQGASEAFF	TGCGCCAGCAGCCAAGAGCAACAGGGGGCCAGCGAAGCTTTCTTT
15	TRBD1	TRBV6-1	-	TRBJ2-5	CAGQSYRGIQETQYF	TGTGCCGGCCAATCCTACAGGGGCATCCAAGAGACCCAGTACTTC
13	-	TRBV13	-	TRBJ2-7	CASSSRGGAVQYF	TGTGCCAGCAGCTCGAGGGGCGGGGCGGTGCAGTACTTC
13	-	TRBV4-1	-	TRBJ2-5	CASSQGSRETQYF	TGCGCCAGCAGCCAAGGTTCTAGAGAGACCCAGTACTTC
16	-	TRBV6-1	-	TRBJ2-7	CASSESPFDEDYEQYF	TGTGCCAGCAGTGAATCCCCATTCGATGAGGACTACGAGCAGTACTTC
14	TRBD2	TRBV6-1	-	TRBJ2-2	CASSASGNRGVLFF	TGTGCCAGCAGCGCTAGCGGGAACCGGGGCGTGCTGTTTTTT
17	TRBD2	TRBV11-3	-	TRBJ2-7	CASSLGALAGTSYEQYF	TGTGCCAGCAGCTTAGGGGCGTTGGCTGGGACTAGCTACGAGCAGTACTTC
16	TRBD1	TRBV6-1	few	TRBJ1-3	CASSGGRQGTGNTIYF	TGTGCCAGCAGTGGAGGTCGACAGGGTACTGGAAACACCATATATTTT
15	TRBD2	TRBV5-1	-	TRBJ2-1	CASSRGRETYNEQFF	TGCGCCAGCAGCAGAGGGAGGGAGACCTACAATGAGCAGTTCTTC
14	-	TRBV6-5	-	TRBJ1-5	CASRGAENNQPQHF	TGTGCCAGCAGAGGGGCCGAGAATAATCAGCCCCAGCATTTT
15	TRBD2	TRBV27	-	TRBJ2-3	CASRRAGGARDTQYF	TGTGCCAGCAGGCGAGCGGGGGGGGCCAGAGATACGCAGTATTTT
12	-	TRBV29-1	-	TRBJ1-2	CSVEEGPYGYTF	TGCAGCGTTGAGGAGGGTCCCTATGGCTACACCTTC
14	TRBD1	TRBV15	-	TRBJ2-2	CATSSARGTGELFF	TGTGCCACCAGCAGCGCCAGGGGGACAGGGGAGCTGTTTTTT
18	TRBD2	TRBV11-3	-	TRBJ2-2	CASSPARSREGKTGELFF	TGTGCCAGCAGCCCCGCCAGAAGCAGGGAGGGAAAGACCGGGGAGCTGTTTTTT
12	-	TRBV9	-	TRBJ2-3	CASGPGTDTQYF	TGTGCCAGCGGCCCAGGTACAGATACGCAGTATTTT
16	TRBD1	TRBV6-5	-	TRBJ2-1	CASSYTPGQGGNEQFF	TGTGCCAGCAGTTACACACCGGGACAGGGTGGGAATGAGCAGTTCTTC
17	TRBD1	TRBV4-1	few	TRBJ2-7	CASSQDASGTGGYEQYF	TGCGCCAGCAGCCAAGATGCATCCGGGACAGGGGGCTACGAGCAGTACTTC
20	TRBD1	TRBV6-4	-	TRBJ1-1	CASSEYFGGTGPFYDTEAFF	TGTGCCAGCAGTGAATATTTCGGGGGGACAGGACCCTTTTATGACACTGAAGCTTTCTTT
14	TRBD1	TRBV19	-	TRBJ1-1	CASSALTGETEAFF	TGTGCCAGTAGTGCGCTGACAGGGGAGACTGAAGCTTTCTTT
12	-	TRBV29-1	few	TRBJ2-5	CSVQGLFETQYF	TGCAGCGTACAGGGCCTGTTCGAGACCCAGTACTTC
14	TRBD1	TRBV18	once	TRBJ1-1	CASSPGQANTEAFF	TGTGCCAGCTCACCAGGACAGGCAAACACTGAAGCTTTCTTT
16	-	TRBV4-1	-	TRBJ2-1	CASSPVARGSYNEQFF	TGCGCCAGCAGCCCTGTAGCCCGAGGGAGCTACAATGAGCAGTTCTTC
17	TRBD2	TRBV7-2	few	TRBJ2-5	CASSLGVAGGAIETQYF	TGTGCCAGCAGCTTAGGGGTAGCGGGAGGGGCTATAGAGACCCAGTACTTC
12	-	TRBV30	-	TRBJ1-1	CAWSSLGLEAFF	TGTGCCTGGAGTAGCTTGGGACTCGAAGCTTTCTTT
15	-	TRBV5-8	once	TRBJ1-5	CASSLGDTSNQPQHF	TGTGCCAGCAGCTTGGGGGACACAAGCAATCAGCCCCAGCATTTT
11	-	TRBV6-1	-	TRBJ2-1	CASSDPVQGFF	TGTGCCAGCAGTGATCCGGTTCAGGGTTTCTTC
15	-	TRBV29-1	-	TRBJ2-1	CSVLGGFGGYNEQFF	TGCAGCGTGTTGGGGGGATTCGGGGGCTACAATGAGCAGTTCTTC
14	TRBD2	TRBV28	-	TRBJ2-7	CASALTSASYEQYF	TGTGCCAGTGCCTTGACTAGCGCCTCCTACGAGCAGTACTTC
20	TRBD2	TRBV4-2	-	TRBJ2-1	CASSQDPRTSGGAGRNEQFF	TGTGCCAGCAGCCAAGATCCCAGGACTAGCGGGGGGGCAGGTCGCAATGAGCAGTTCTTC
15	TRBD1	TRBV19	-	TRBJ1-4	CASSISGTGNEKLFF	TGTGCCAGTAGTATATCCGGGACAGGGAATGAAAAACTGTTTTTT
14	-	TRBV9	-	TRBJ2-3	CASSVERATDTQYF	TGTGCCAGCAGCGTAGAGAGGGCCACAGATACGCAGTATTTT
15	-	TRBV6-5	many	TRBJ1-4	CASSQREASNEKLFF	TGTGCCAGCAGTCAAAGAGAGGCCTCTAATGAAAAACTGTTTTTT
14	-	TRBV5-1	-	TRBJ2-3	CASSFGGAQDTQYF	TGCGCCAGCAGCTTCGGCGGGGCCCAGGATACGCAGTATTTT
14	TRBD1	TRBV7-2	-	TRBJ1-2	CASSLARRTGSYTF	TGTGCCAGCAGCTTAGCGCGGCGGACAGGTAGCTACACCTTC
19	TRBD2	TRBV27	-	TRBJ2-7	CASSSRTSGGPRLYYEQYF	TGTGCCAGCAGTTCCCGGACTAGCGGGGGTCCCAGATTGTATTACGAGCAGTACTTC
15	-	TRBV11-2	-	TRBJ2-2	CASSQGQGRTGELFF	TGTGCCAGCAGCCAGGGGCAGGGTAGAACCGGGGAGCTGTTTTTT